This T cell receptor (beta chain) is drawn from a study of vaccination effects on CD4 cells after COVID-19 (dated 2022 in TCRdb). A note on the overall study: Post-vaccine samples across the study were collected a median of 72 days after the second dose, with a range of 14 to 241. Cultures from other donors in the study were sequenced with the Oncomine TCR Beta short-read assay on an Illumina iSeq 100. Altogether, around 9 COVID-19 convalescent patients and a few SARS-CoV-2-naive healthy vaccine recipients made up the full study. SARS-CoV-2 spike-specific CD4+ TCR repertoires were compared before and after mRNA vaccination in COVID-19 convalescent patients and in infection-naive vaccine recipients.

General findings and caveats noted by the study authors: Among healthy vaccine recipients, nearly all vaccine-induced clones were SARS-CoV-2 mono-reactive, and only 1 of 255 was cross-reactive with common cold coronaviruses. At late post-vaccination timepoints, both infection-induced and vaccine-induced clones showed marked clonal contraction, consistent with waning T cell responses. Only a small number of convalescent patients were included, and no early post-infection timepoints were available, which limited the study.

The library was generated by the immunoSEQ multiplex PCR assay. TCR beta CDR3 sequencing was performed on DNA from the cultured, isolated CD4+ T cells. Regarding the original processing steps: Non-productive TCR sequences were discarded, and reads were trimmed to the CDR3 region, with only CDR3s of 7 or more amino acids retained. Antigen-specific clonotypes were identified with the MANAFEST web app by comparing expansion in peptide wells against reference cultures. For clones to be considered positive, expansion at FDR<0.05 versus reference and all other wells, an odds ratio above 5, and a frequency above 0.1% in two replicate wells were required. Clonotypes significantly expanded in SARS-CoV-2 spike wells and in at least one common cold coronavirus spike condition were defined as cross-reactive. Levenshtein distance calculated with the stringdist R package was used to assess CDR3 similarity, and unrooted trees were constructed with ape in R 3.6.1. The source is immuneACCESS, and TCRdb retained only in-frame sequences with V and J called. Part of the clones is not carried over; for the studies checked, unresolved V genes explain less than half of this, and the remainder is unexplained. V and J calls and clone size are given by that table; D and trimming were obtained from the DNA. The sample includes about 69,000 clones, with just under 75% observed a single time. About 1.6% of the sample lies in the top ten.

As for this clone: It lacks a known antigen. No much larger clone exists at a distance of one base, and base qualities are not known.

In the ViraFEST assay, PBMC were stimulated with viral peptide pools, and TCR sequencing was then used to find antigen-specific CD4+ T cell clonotypes based on their expansion. After more than nine days of culture, CD4+ T cells were isolated with the EasySep CD4+ T cell isolation kit. Each participant got two doses of an mRNA SARS-CoV-2 vaccine, either BNT162b2 or mRNA-1273. None of the healthy vaccine recipients had a prior SARS-CoV-2 infection, which was confirmed by nucleocapsid antibody tests that came back negative both before and after vaccination. Each well held fewer than 2.5 million PBMC cultured in IMDM containing approximately 5% human AB serum, approximately 10 IU/ml IL-2 and gentamicin, along with roughly 10 ug/ml peptides. On days 3 and 7, half of the culture medium was replaced with fresh IL-2-containing medium. Each peptide stimulation condition was cultured in triplicate wells unless otherwise noted. Using Ficoll-Paque Plus gradient centrifugation, PBMC were separated from whole blood and then either used fresh or cryopreserved at -140C. The spike proteins of SARS-CoV-2 and of the common cold coronaviruses HCoV-NL63, HCoV-OC43 and HCoV-229E were spanned by overlapping peptide pools. Genomic DNA was extracted from cultured CD4+ T cells with the QIAamp micro DNA kit.

V and J are trimmed by 6 bases and 8 bases, and the gene matches miss 6 bases of the junction. According to the germline V gene, CDR1 reads MNHEY and CDR2 reads SVGAGI. From its cysteine to its phenylalanine, the CDR3 spans 14 amino acids. Kept here is only the CDR3 DNA, which spans 42 bases and is read in frame from base 1. The sample consisted of CD4+ T cells from PBMCs cultured with HCoV-229E spike peptides, taken after COVID-19 vaccination. The sample's cell subset or site label is to be understood as: HCoV-229E spike overlapping peptide pool stimulation. The TCR sequence derives from a human donor who received a COVID-19 vaccine. This sequence uses TRBV6-5 and TRBJ1-4, with 10 bases in between that match TRBD1. In nucleotides, the sequence is TGTGCCAGCAGCCGACAGGGGGCGGAAGAAAAACTGTTTTTT. This codes for CASSRQGAEEKLFF.